This T cell receptor (beta chain) was sequenced during a study of vaccination and CD4 T cells after COVID-19. Study background: Convalescent persons amounted to six males plus four females, two of whom were Hispanic.

The CDR3 runs to 12 residues. Trimming shortened V by 5 bases and J by 5 bases, and 9 bases separated the two germline ends. Germline lookup yields CDR1 LNHDA and CDR2 SQIVND (reference sequence). Worth noting for this clonotype: Its antigen is undetermined.

At the Johns Hopkins FTIC core, DNA taken from cultured CD4+ T cells was sequenced by way of the Oncomine TCR Beta short-read assay. TCRdb reanalysed the PCR reads using MiXCR and keeps one entry per CDR3 protein. This table has fewer than 25,000 distinct CDR3 sequences, about two fifths appearing once. Time point reported: late sampling 161 to 241 days after vaccination in a few convalescent patients. Treatment here: approximately 9-day PBMC culture with coronavirus spike peptide pools or control peptides (ViraFEST assay). The TCR was taken from a human donor who had recovered from COVID-19. The rearrangement joins TRBV19 to TRBJ2-5; maybe TRBD2 (5 bases). The specimen comprised CD4+ T cells from blood, cultured in vitro, sampled about 7 months after SARS-CoV-2 vaccination. CDR3 DNA sequence: TGTGCCAGTAGTGGTGGGAGTGAGACCCAGTACTTC. Its translation: CASSGGSETQYF.